One and the same sample provided the 2 T cell receptor beta chains below, sequenced in a study of blood T cell repertoires in COVID-19. TCRdb's table, derived via immunoSEQ multiplex PCR, lists solely in-frame clones and lacks some. The sample consists of about 230,000 clones, roughly 82% of them appearing once. Specimen: peripheral blood. These receptors were collected from a man in his forties or fifties who had recovered from COVID-19.

The chain joins TRBV10-3 to TRBJ1-2; the D is unclear. The germline V and J ends were trimmed by 2 bases and 4 bases, with 11 bases remaining between them. In germline, CDR1 is ENHRY, CDR2 SYGVKD. The CDR3 runs to 14 residues. The CDR3 DNA sequence: TGTGCCATCAGTGAGACTAACGACGTCTATGGCTACACCTTC. This codes for CAISETNDVYGYTF.

V usage is TRBV18 and J usage is TRBJ1-1; no clear D. Trimming pared 10 bases from V and 5 bases from J, leaving 23 bases between. Germline V CDR1 and CDR2: KGHSH, LQKENI. The CDR3 loop spans 15 amino acids. CDR3 sequence reads: CATMTREGGQTEAFF. In DNA, the CDR3 is TGTGCCACCATGACCCGGGAGGGAGGGCAAACTGAAGCTTTCTTT.